This T cell receptor beta chain came from a study of pediatric ulcerative colitis (dated by TCRdb to the late 2010s). For the study in its entirety: From fewer than ten newly diagnosed, treatment-naive pediatric ulcerative colitis patients and a handful of non-IBD control children, paired blood and rectal samples were collected.

Using the immunoSEQ TRB Survey service, rearranged CDR3 beta regions were amplified from genomic DNA with multiplex V and J primers. Survey-level sequencing depth of up to 500,000 reads per sample was used to keep depth equal across samples. The libraries were purified, combined into pools and sequenced with Illumina technology. On the authors' methods: Productive clonality, sample overlap, pairwise scatters, CDR3 beta length, V/D/J gene usage and productiveness were assessed with immunoSEQ online tools. Calculated diversity was the number of unique rearrangements divided by total templates times 100; Shannon and Simpson indices were also computed. Principal component analysis used the R prcomp function and ggbiplot package on Z-score normalized data. Morisita's index was used to measure clonal overlap between blood and rectum within each subject. TCRdb obtained this table from immuneACCESS and retained in-frame rearrangements with V and J assigned. These tables miss some clones; where compared with another copy, unresolved V genes account for less than half of the shortfall, and the remainder is unexplained. The V and J calls and clone size come from that table; D and trimming were worked out from the DNA. The sample yields under 15,000 clones; roughly four fifths were counted once. The ten largest clonotypes hold around 4.3% of the sample.

Points on this clone: Its specific antigen is unknown. No clone much larger than this one lies a single base away; base qualities are absent.

During colonoscopy, one to two pinch biopsies were obtained from the rectum for research purposes. In controls, colonoscopy was performed for suspected IBD, macroscopically and histologically normal endoscopy was observed, and no IBD diagnosis was made within the following year. Rectal biopsies were digested with proteinase K before DNA isolation. The Wizard kit (Promega) was used to extract genomic DNA from the blood and intestinal samples. The CDR1 and CDR2 encoded by the germline V gene (reference sequence) are MNHNY and SVGAGI. From the cysteine up to the phenylalanine, the CDR3 has a length of 11 residues. Just the 33-base CDR3 DNA is kept, in frame starting at base 1. The germline ends are 7 bases apart after V is trimmed by 8 bases and J by 5 bases. Results and caveats for the whole study, not just this receptor: Two rectal CDR3 clonotypes were present in all ulcerative colitis patients and in none of the controls. Rectal repertoire features separated controls, mild-moderate and acute severe colitis patients; acute severe colitis showed reduced rectal diversity due to clonal expansions. For technical reasons, the blood samples of a couple of patients yielded substantially fewer templates, so those samples were excluded from the blood-rectal overlap analysis. Because repertoires were derived from total lymphocyte DNA, patterns in rare subsets such as regulatory T cells may not have been reflected. With only a handful of individuals, the healthy control group was small. Clonal overlap between a subject's own blood and rectum was significantly greater in ulcerative colitis patients than in controls, which suggests more T cell trafficking to inflamed tissue. Blood-derived T cells may have been included in rectal pinch biopsies, especially in patients with overt colitis.

The clonotype was recovered from a boy aged 5-17 years who was a control in a study of pediatric ulcerative colitis. The sequencing sample was made of gut tissue. Rearrangement joined TRBV6-6 to TRBJ2-1; TRBD2 could be the D gene, as 6 bases match. The bases are TGTGCCAGCCGGGGGAACAATGAGCAGTTCTTC. This is translated as CASRGNNEQFF.